Following are 2 T cell receptor beta chains from one sample sequenced in a study of shared clonotypes between healthy human individuals (dated by TCRdb to the early 2020s). Receptor libraries were prepared by the immunoSEQ multiplex PCR assay. TCRdb limited this immuneACCESS table to in-frame rearrangements with V and J called. A share of clones is missing; checked studies link under half to unresolved V genes, and the rest is unexplained. The sample contains about 560,000 clones, roughly four fifths of them found a single time. The ten largest clonotypes hold around 13% of the sample. Sequences were obtained from PBMCs. The receptors originated from a woman between 35 and 50 years old in good health. Some clones in this sample may be carry-over from other donors' samples.

The chain employs TRBV6-5 and TRBJ1-1; a weak D match, TRBD1 (6 bases). V was pared by 2 bases and J by 1 base, with 11 bases between. Germline V CDR1 and CDR2: MNHEY, SVGAGI. The CDR3 consists of 15 residues. The CDR3 sequence: CASSYQGWANTEAFF. In nucleotides, the CDR3 is TGTGCCAGCAGTTACCAGGGGTGGGCGAACACTGAAGCTTTCTTT.

The chain links TRBV7-9 to TRBJ2-7; 11 bases agree with TRBD1. This CDR3 is 16 amino acids long. Germline V gives CDR1 SEHNR, CDR2 FQNEAQ (reference sequence). The V segment lost 3 bases and the J segment 3 bases; nucleotides outside the gene matches: 7. CDR3 DNA: TGTGCCAGCAGCTTGGGGGACAGGGGGATTAACTACGAGCAGTACTTC. It encodes CASSLGDRGINYEQYF.